This T cell receptor (beta chain) emerged from a study of cytomegalovirus exposure and HLA in healthy donors. Study at large: Earlier, 180 million or so T cells were analyzed, and more than 100 million unique TCR beta sequences were found among them. There were 65 million to 85 million unique TCRs (from HLA-typed donors) in an early data release. Whole-study results and caveats: CMV antigen specificity was confirmed in vitro for a few CMV-associated chains. Among CMV-associated TCR beta chains, most appeared HLA-restricted in a later analysis.

The CDR3 length is 14 residues. Germline V CDR1 and CDR2: SGHVS, FQNEAQ. The PCR made use of 60 Vbeta and 13 Jbeta primers. Sequencing was performed with immunoSEQ multiplex PCR; in TCRdb, only in-frame clones are kept and a portion is missing. The data show fewer than 120,000 clones, about 86% seen once. For this clone: Its antigen remains unidentified. A junction end diverges from the germline sequence, so it may reflect a read error.

The clonotype was recovered from a man in his forties in good health and CMV-seronegative. Sequencing was done on a sample of PBMCs. This rearrangement joins TRBV7-8 to TRBJ2-1; 11 bases line up with TRBD2. CDR3 sequence reads: CASRLAGGRNEQFF. CDR3 in DNA: TGTGCCAGCAGGTTAGCGGGGGGGCGGAATGAGCAGTTCTTC.